This TCR beta chain was found in a study of shared clonotypes between healthy human individuals. On the study more broadly: Three men and a couple of women, aged 18 to 49, were donors.

Germline loops: CDR1 SGHRS, CDR2 YFSETQ. V lost 0 bases to trimming and J lost 8 bases, with 17 bases between them. CDR3 length equals 15 residues. Study-wide results and caveats: The expectation was that sequencing depth would affect clonotype sharing among donors.

TCRdb's table, derived via immunoSEQ multiplex PCR, lists solely in-frame clones and lacks some. The data hold a few million clones, with over 85% observed a single time. A note on this clone: The target antigen is unknown.

The chain joins TRBV5-1 to TRBJ1-1; no clear D. Source material: naive CD4+ T cells from PBMCs. Subset noted: CD45RA+ positively selected. The sequence was obtained from a man aged 18 to 29 in good health. Some clones in this sample may be carry-over from other donors' samples. DNA for the CDR3: TGCGCCAGCAGCTTGGACTCGGGCAGGCAAAGAGAAGCTTTCTTT. Its protein is CASSLDSGRQREAFF.